This T cell receptor (beta chain) came from a study of T cell changes during pregnancy in multiple sclerosis. TCRdb's copy holds only in-frame clones and misses some; the assay was immunoSEQ multiplex PCR. In the table there are about 73,000 clones, around 90% of which are singletons. V lost 4 bases and J lost 1, with 16 bases in between. Germline assignment: CDR1 MDHEN and CDR2 SYDVKM. CDR3 length: 16 amino acids. V is TRBV28 and J is TRBJ1-1, with D hard to call. The receptor's source is a female donor in good health, enrolled as a control in a pregnancy study. The sample in question was peripheral blood, obtained in the second trimester of pregnancy. The CDR3 bases are TGTGCCAGCAGTTCCCCGCGGGCAGTCAAGAACACTGAAGCTTTCTTT. It codes for CASSSPRAVKNTEAFF. Variable domain in full (rest from reference TRBV28 and TRBJ1-1): DVKVTQSSRYLVKRTGEKVFLECVQDMDHENMFWYRQDPGLGLRLIYFSYDVKMKEKGDIPEGYSVSREKKERFSLILESASTNQTSMYLCASSSPRAVKNTEAFFGQGTRLTVV.